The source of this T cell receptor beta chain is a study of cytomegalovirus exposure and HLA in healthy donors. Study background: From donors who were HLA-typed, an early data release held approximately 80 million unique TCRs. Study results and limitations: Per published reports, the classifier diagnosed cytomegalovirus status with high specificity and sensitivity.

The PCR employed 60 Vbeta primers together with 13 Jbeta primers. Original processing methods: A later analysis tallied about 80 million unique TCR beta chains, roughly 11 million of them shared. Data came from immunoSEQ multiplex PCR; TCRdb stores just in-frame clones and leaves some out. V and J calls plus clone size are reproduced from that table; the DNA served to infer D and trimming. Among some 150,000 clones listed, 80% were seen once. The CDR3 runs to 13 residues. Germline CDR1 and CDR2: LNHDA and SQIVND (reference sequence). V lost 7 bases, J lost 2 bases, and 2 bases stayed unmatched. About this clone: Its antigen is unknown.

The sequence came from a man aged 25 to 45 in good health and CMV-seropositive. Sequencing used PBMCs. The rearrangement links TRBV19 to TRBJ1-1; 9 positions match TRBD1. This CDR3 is CASTQGANTEAFF. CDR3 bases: TGTGCCAGTACACAGGGGGCAAACACTGAAGCTTTCTTT.